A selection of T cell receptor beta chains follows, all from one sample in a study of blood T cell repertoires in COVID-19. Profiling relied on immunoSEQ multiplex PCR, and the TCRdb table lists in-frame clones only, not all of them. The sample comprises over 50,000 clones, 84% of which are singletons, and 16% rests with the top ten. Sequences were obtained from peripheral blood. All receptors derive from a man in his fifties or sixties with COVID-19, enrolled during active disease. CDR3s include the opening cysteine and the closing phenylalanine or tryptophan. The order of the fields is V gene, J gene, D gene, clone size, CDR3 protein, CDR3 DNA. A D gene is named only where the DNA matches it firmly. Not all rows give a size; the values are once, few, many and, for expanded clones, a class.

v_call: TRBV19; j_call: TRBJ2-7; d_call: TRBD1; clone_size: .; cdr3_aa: CASSDSRDSIYEQYF; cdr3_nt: TGTGCCAGTAGTGACAGTCGGGACAGTATTTACGAGCAGTACTTC
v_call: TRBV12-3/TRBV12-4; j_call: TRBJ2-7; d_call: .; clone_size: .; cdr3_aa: CASSLRGWEYF; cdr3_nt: TGTGCCAGCAGTCTCAGGGGTTGGGAGTACTTC
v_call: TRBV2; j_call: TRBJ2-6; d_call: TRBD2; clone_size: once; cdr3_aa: CASSGAGDGANVLTF; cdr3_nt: TGTGCCAGCAGCGGAGCGGGAGATGGGGCCAACGTCCTGACTTTC
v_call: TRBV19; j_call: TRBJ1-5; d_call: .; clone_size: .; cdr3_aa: CASSIAGEKAQHF; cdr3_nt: TGTGCCAGTAGTATAGCGGGTGAGAAGGCTCAGCATTTT
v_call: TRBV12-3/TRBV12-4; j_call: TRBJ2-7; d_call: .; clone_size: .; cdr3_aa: CASQGGYEQYF; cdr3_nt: TGTGCCAGCCAAGGGGGCTACGAGCAGTACTTC
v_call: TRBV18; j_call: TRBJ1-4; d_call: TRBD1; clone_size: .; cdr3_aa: CASSPGQETNEKLFF; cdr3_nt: TGTGCCAGCTCACCGGGACAGGAAACTAATGAAAAACTGTTTTTT
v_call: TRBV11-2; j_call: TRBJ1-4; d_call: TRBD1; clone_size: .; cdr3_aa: CASSRNLQGASEKLFF; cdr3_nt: TGTGCCAGCAGCCGAAACCTACAGGGGGCTTCTGAAAAACTGTTTTTT
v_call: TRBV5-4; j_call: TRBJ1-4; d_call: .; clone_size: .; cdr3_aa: CASSSRDSEKLFF; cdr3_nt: TGTGCCAGCAGTTCCAGGGATTCTGAAAAACTGTTTTTT
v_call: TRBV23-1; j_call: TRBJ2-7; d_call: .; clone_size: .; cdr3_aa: CASSQYMGVYEQYF; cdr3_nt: TGCGCCAGCAGTCAATACATGGGAGTCTACGAGCAGTACTTC
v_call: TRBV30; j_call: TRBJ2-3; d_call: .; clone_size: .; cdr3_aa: CAGGAVGTQYF; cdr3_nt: TGTGCCGGGGGGGCGGTGGGTACGCAGTATTTT
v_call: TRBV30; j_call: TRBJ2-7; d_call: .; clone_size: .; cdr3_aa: CAWTRDSRGYEQYF; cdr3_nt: TGTGCCTGGACCCGGGACTCCCGCGGCTACGAGCAGTACTTC
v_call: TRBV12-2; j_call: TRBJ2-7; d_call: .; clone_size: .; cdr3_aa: CASGPTGRSYEQYF; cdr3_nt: TGTGCAAGCGGCCCGACAGGACGTTCCTACGAGCAGTACTTC
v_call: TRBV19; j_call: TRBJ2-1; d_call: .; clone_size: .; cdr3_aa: CASSIGFLPRLHEQFF; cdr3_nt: TGTGCCAGTAGTATAGGGTTCCTCCCGAGATTGCATGAGCAGTTCTTC
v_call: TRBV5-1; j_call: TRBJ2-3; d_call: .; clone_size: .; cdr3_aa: CASSLAPNPATDTQYF; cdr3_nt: TGCGCCAGCAGCTTGGCCCCAAACCCCGCGACAGATACGCAGTATTTT
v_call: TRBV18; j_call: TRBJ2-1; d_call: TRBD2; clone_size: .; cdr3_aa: CASSPGTSGGEQFF; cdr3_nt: TGTGCCAGCTCACCCGGGACTAGCGGGGGGGAGCAGTTCTTC
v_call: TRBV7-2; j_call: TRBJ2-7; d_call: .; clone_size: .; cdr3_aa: CASSLQDYYEQYF; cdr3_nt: TGTGCCAGCAGCTTACAGGATTACTACGAGCAGTACTTC
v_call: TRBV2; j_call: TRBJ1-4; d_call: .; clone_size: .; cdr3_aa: CASNAGAINEKLFF; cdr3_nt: TGTGCCAGCAACGCTGGGGCGATTAATGAAAAACTGTTTTTT
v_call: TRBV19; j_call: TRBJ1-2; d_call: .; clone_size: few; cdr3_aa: CASDWTAGNYGYTF; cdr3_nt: TGTGCCAGTGATTGGACCGCAGGGAACTATGGCTACACCTTC
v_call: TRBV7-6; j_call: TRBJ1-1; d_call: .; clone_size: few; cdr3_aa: CASSLQQDPGDTEAFF; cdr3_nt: TGTGCCAGCAGCTTACAACAGGACCCGGGGGACACTGAAGCTTTCTTT
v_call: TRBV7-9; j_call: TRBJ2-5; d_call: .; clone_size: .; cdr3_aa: CASSPRGRRETQYF; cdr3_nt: TGTGCCAGCAGCCCACGGGGAAGACGAGAGACCCAGTACTTC
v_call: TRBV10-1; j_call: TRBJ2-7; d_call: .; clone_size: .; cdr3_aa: CASSDPSPGNSYEQYF; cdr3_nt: TGCGCCAGCAGTGATCCTAGTCCAGGGAACTCCTACGAGCAGTACTTC
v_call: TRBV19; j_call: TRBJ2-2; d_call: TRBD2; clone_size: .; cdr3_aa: CASSRTGGGTGELFF; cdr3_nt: TGTGCCAGTAGTAGGACCGGGGGGGGCACCGGGGAGCTGTTTTTT
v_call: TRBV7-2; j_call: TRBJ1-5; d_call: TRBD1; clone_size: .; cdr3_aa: CASSSRPGTGDQPQHF; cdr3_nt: TGTGCCAGCAGCTCCCGGCCGGGGACAGGGGATCAGCCCCAGCATTTT
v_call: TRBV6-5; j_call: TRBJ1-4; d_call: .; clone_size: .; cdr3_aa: CASSYSWGDEEKLFF; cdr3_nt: TGTGCCAGCAGTTACTCATGGGGCGACGAGGAAAAACTGTTTTTT
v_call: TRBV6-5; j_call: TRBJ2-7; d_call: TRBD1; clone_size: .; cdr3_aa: CASSYDRGSSQYF; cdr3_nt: TGTGCCAGCAGTTACGACAGGGGATCGTCGCAGTACTTC
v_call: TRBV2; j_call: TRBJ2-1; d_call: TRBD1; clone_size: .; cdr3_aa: CASKQGESSYNEQFF; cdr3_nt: TGTGCCAGCAAACAGGGGGAGAGCTCCTACAATGAGCAGTTCTTC
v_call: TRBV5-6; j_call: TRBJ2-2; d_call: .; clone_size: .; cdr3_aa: CASSLGGLGNGELFF; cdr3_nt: TGTGCCAGCAGCTTGGGGGGCCTTGGGAACGGGGAGCTGTTTTTT
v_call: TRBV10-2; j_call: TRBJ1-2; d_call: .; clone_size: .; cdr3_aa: CASSADYLYGYTF; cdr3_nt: TGCGCCAGCAGTGCAGATTATCTCTATGGCTACACCTTC
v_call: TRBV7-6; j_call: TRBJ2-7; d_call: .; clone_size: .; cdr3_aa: CASSTRPPLGLAYEQYF; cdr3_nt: TGTGCCAGCAGCACCCGCCCCCCACTAGGATTGGCCTACGAGCAGTACTTC
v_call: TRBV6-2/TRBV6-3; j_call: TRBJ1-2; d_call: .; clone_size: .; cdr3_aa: CASSYSGQPYGYTF; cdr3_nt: TGTGCCAGCAGTTACTCTGGGCAGCCGTATGGCTACACCTTC
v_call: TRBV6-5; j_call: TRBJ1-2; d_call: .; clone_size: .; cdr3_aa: CASRTDSNYGYTF; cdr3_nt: TGTGCCAGCAGGACAGACTCAAACTATGGCTACACCTTC
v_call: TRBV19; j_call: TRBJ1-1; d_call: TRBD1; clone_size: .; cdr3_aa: CASIRTGGNTEAFF; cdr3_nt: TGTGCCAGTATCCGGACAGGGGGGAACACTGAAGCTTTCTTT
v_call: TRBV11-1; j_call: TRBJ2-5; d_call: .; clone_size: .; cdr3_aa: CASSPGSSRGETQYF; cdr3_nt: TGTGCCAGCAGCCCCGGTTCCAGTCGAGGGGAGACCCAGTACTTC
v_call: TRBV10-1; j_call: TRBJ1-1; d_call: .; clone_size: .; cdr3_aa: CASSAHLNTEAFF; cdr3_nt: TGCGCCAGCAGTGCACACCTGAACACTGAAGCTTTCTTT
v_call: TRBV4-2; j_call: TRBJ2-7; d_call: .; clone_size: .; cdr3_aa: CASSQEPRGISSYEQYF; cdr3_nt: TGTGCCAGCAGCCAAGAACCAAGGGGCATCAGCTCCTACGAGCAGTACTTC
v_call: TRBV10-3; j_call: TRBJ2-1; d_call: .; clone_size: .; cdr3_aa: CAATGVYNEQFF; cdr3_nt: TGTGCCGCCACGGGGGTTTACAATGAGCAGTTCTTC
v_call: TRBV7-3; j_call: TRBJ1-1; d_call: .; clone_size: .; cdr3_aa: CASSLIEDTEAFF; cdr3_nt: TGTGCCAGCAGCTTAATAGAGGACACTGAAGCTTTCTTT
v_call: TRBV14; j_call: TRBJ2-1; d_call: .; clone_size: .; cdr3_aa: CASSQGGSYGEQFF; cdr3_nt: TGTGCCAGCAGCCAGGGGGGATCCTATGGTGAGCAGTTCTTC
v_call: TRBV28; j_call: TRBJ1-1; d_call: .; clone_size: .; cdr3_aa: CASSLFQGMNTEAFF; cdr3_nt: TGTGCCAGCAGTTTATTTCAGGGGATGAACACTGAAGCTTTCTTT
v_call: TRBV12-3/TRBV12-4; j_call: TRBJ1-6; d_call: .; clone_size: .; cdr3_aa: CASSLSTNSPLHF; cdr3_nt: TGTGCCAGCAGTTTATCAACAAATTCACCCCTCCACTTT